These T cell receptor beta chains were read from a single sample in a study of blood T cell repertoires in COVID-19. Here immunoSEQ multiplex PCR was the method, and the copy in TCRdb shows in-frame clones only, minus some. The repertoire consists of hundreds of thousands of clones, with roughly 87% occurring once and the leading ten covering approximately 0.9%. The material sequenced was peripheral blood. The source is a man aged 18 to 35 with COVID-19, enrolled during active disease. Both conserved end residues are part of each CDR3. D genes are given only for firm matches. Clone size is shown for a subset of rows, as once, few, many or a class of expanded clone.

clone_size	j_call	v_call	d_call	cdr3_aa	cdr3_nt
NA	TRBJ1-3	TRBV5-1	TRBD1	CASSSTGDYSGNTIYF	TGCGCCAGCAGCTCGACAGGGGATTATTCTGGAAACACCATATATTTT
NA	TRBJ2-6	TRBV19	NA	CASSVGGVGANVLTF	TGTGCCAGTAGTGTCGGAGGGGTCGGGGCCAACGTCCTGACTTTC
NA	TRBJ2-7	TRBV19	NA	CASSTAGGGRVYEQYF	TGTGCCAGTAGTACCGCTGGGGGGGGGCGCGTCTACGAGCAGTACTTC
few	TRBJ2-1	TRBV9	NA	CASSEKGLGDEQFF	TGTGCCAGCAGCGAAAAAGGACTCGGTGATGAGCAGTTCTTC
NA	TRBJ1-2	TRBV2	NA	CASSDYLNYGYTF	TGTGCCAGCAGTGACTACCTTAACTATGGCTACACCTTC
NA	TRBJ2-1	TRBV5-6	TRBD2	CASSPGTSGIAAFF	TGTGCCAGCAGCCCTGGGACTAGCGGGATCGCGGCGTTCTTC
NA	TRBJ1-1	TRBV24-1	NA	CATRQTGNTEAFF	TGTGCCACTAGGCAGACAGGGAACACTGAAGCTTTCTTT
NA	TRBJ2-7	TRBV19	TRBD2	CASSMIGGSREQYF	TGTGCCAGTAGTATGATCGGGGGGAGTAGGGAGCAGTACTTC
NA	TRBJ2-2	TRBV4-1	TRBD2	CASSESPRGVANTGELFF	TGCGCCAGCAGCGAGAGTCCTCGGGGGGTGGCGAACACCGGGGAGCTGTTTTTT
NA	TRBJ1-5	TRBV6-5	NA	CASSSRTENQPQHF	TGTGCCAGCAGTTCCCGGACAGAAAATCAGCCCCAGCATTTT
once	TRBJ2-3	TRBV5-1	TRBD1	CASSSAMGQGAEDTQYF	TGCGCCAGCAGCAGTGCCATGGGACAGGGGGCGGAGGATACGCAGTATTTT
NA	TRBJ2-7	TRBV27	NA	CASRGTGTYEQYF	TGTGCCAGCAGGGGAACGGGAACCTACGAGCAGTACTTC
NA	TRBJ2-1	TRBV11-3	NA	CASSLGGRGTHNEQFF	TGTGCCAGCAGCTTAGGGGGTCGTGGGACACACAATGAGCAGTTCTTC
NA	TRBJ1-1	TRBV6-6	TRBD1	CASRPRGRGNAEAFF	TGTGCCAGCAGGCCCAGGGGCAGGGGGAATGCTGAAGCTTTCTTT
NA	TRBJ1-5	TRBV10-1	NA	CASRREGSSNQPQHF	TGCGCCAGCAGGAGGGAGGGGAGTAGCAATCAGCCCCAGCATTTT
NA	TRBJ1-1	TRBV5-5	NA	CASSLSQGNTEAFF	TGTGCCAGCAGCTTGTCACAGGGGAACACTGAAGCTTTCTTT
once	TRBJ1-2	TRBV6-5	TRBD1	CASSKTGNFIYGYTF	TGTGCCAGCAGTAAGACAGGGAACTTTATCTATGGCTACACCTTC
NA	TRBJ2-5	TRBV6-5	NA	CASRPGGLDETQYF	TGTGCCAGTCGGCCAGGGGGGCTCGATGAGACCCAGTACTTC
NA	TRBJ2-3	TRBV6-1	NA	CASSEFYPRYF	TGTGCCAGCAGTGAATTCTATCCCCGGTATTTT
NA	TRBJ2-1	TRBV4-1	TRBD2	CASSQDGTGGPGNEQFF	TGCGCCAGCAGCCAAGATGGGACGGGGGGGCCAGGCAATGAGCAGTTCTTC
NA	TRBJ1-1	TRBV6-5	TRBD1	CASKRQGEGTEAFF	TGTGCCAGCAAAAGACAGGGAGAGGGCACTGAAGCTTTCTTT
NA	TRBJ2-1	TRBV5-5	TRBD2	CASSPVGGGRGDLEQFF	TGTGCCAGCAGCCCGGTCGGAGGCGGGAGGGGCGATCTTGAGCAGTTCTTC
NA	TRBJ2-3	TRBV19	TRBD1	CASSTRDRVDTQYF	TGTGCCAGTAGTACTAGGGACAGGGTGGATACGCAGTATTTT
once	TRBJ1-1	TRBV6-5	TRBD1	CASSYRDRATEAFF	TGTGCCAGCAGTTACCGGGACAGGGCCACTGAAGCTTTCTTT
NA	TRBJ2-7	TRBV25-1	TRBD1	CASSEAGTGAYEQYF	TGTGCCAGCAGTGAGGCTGGGACAGGGGCCTACGAGCAGTACTTC
NA	TRBJ2-7	TRBV5-1	NA	CASSLAGNHYEQYF	TGCGCCAGCAGCTTGGCCGGGAACCACTACGAGCAGTACTTC
NA	TRBJ2-7	TRBV27	TRBD1	CASLSTGGSYEQYF	TGTGCCAGTCTATCGACAGGGGGCTCCTACGAGCAGTACTTC
NA	TRBJ2-5	TRBV30	TRBD1	CAWSPGQGRETQYF	TGTGCCTGGAGCCCCGGACAGGGGAGGGAGACCCAGTACTTC
NA	TRBJ1-2	TRBV6-5	NA	CASSYSSGSSYGYTF	TGTGCCAGCAGTTACTCGAGCGGCTCCTCCTATGGCTACACCTTC
NA	TRBJ2-7	TRBV6-2/TRBV6-3	NA	CASSGSGKSYEQYF	TGTGCCAGCAGTGGCTCAGGGAAGAGCTACGAGCAGTACTTC
NA	TRBJ2-3	TRBV19	TRBD1	CASSSGQTYTDTQYF	TGTGCCAGTAGCTCGGGACAGACCTACACAGATACGCAGTATTTT
NA	TRBJ1-1	TRBV19	NA	CASSPRDLMNTEAFF	TGTGCCAGTAGTCCGAGGGACTTAATGAACACTGAAGCTTTCTTT
NA	TRBJ2-3	TRBV5-4	NA	CASSLRTPNTQYF	TGTGCCAGCAGCTTGAGGACTCCAAATACGCAGTATTTT
NA	TRBJ2-5	TRBV5-1	TRBD2	CASSLGGLAGGETQYF	TGCGCCAGCAGCTTGGGGGGACTAGCGGGAGGAGAGACCCAGTACTTC
NA	TRBJ1-1	TRBV7-9	NA	CASSPRGYTEAFF	TGTGCCAGCAGCCCCAGAGGGTACACTGAAGCTTTCTTT
NA	TRBJ1-4	TRBV5-5	NA	CASSLPDRYEKLFF	TGTGCCAGCAGCTTGCCAGACAGATATGAAAAACTGTTTTTT
NA	TRBJ2-7	TRBV7-3	TRBD2	CASSLSTGTSYEQYF	TGTGCCAGCAGCTTATCAACCGGGACTAGCTACGAGCAGTACTTC
NA	TRBJ1-2	TRBV6-5	NA	CASRDHGAVLRGYTF	TGTGCCAGCAGGGACCATGGGGCCGTCCTTCGGGGCTACACCTTC
once	TRBJ2-7	TRBV5-1	NA	CASSFGQTYEQYF	TGCGCCAGCAGCTTCGGACAGACCTACGAGCAGTACTTC
few	TRBJ1-5	TRBV15	TRBD1	CATSRDRGSGQPQHF	TGTGCCACCAGCCGGGACAGGGGATCGGGTCAGCCCCAGCATTTT
once	TRBJ1-3	TRBV5-4	NA	CASSPTSGNTIYF	TGTGCCAGCAGCCCGACATCCGGAAACACCATATATTTT